This T cell receptor (beta chain) was captured in a study of blood T cell repertoires in COVID-19. The data were produced by immunoSEQ multiplex PCR, yet TCRdb's version contains in-frame clones alone and is incomplete. The sample shows around 200,000 clones, 89% of them seen only once. The CDR3 spans 14 residues. Losses at the gene ends were 0 bases for V and 12 bases for J; bases not matched to a gene: 10. Germline-derived CDR1 and CDR2 are LNHNV and YYDKDF (reference sequence). The chain combines TRBV15 with TRBJ2-7; 8 bases align to TRBD1. The sample taken for sequencing was peripheral blood. The source of this sequence is a man between 40 and 49 years old with acute or convalescent COVID-19. The CDR3 protein is CATSRDPGTGAWYF. The CDR3 DNA reads TGTGCCACCAGCAGAGATCCCGGGACAGGCGCTTGGTACTTC.